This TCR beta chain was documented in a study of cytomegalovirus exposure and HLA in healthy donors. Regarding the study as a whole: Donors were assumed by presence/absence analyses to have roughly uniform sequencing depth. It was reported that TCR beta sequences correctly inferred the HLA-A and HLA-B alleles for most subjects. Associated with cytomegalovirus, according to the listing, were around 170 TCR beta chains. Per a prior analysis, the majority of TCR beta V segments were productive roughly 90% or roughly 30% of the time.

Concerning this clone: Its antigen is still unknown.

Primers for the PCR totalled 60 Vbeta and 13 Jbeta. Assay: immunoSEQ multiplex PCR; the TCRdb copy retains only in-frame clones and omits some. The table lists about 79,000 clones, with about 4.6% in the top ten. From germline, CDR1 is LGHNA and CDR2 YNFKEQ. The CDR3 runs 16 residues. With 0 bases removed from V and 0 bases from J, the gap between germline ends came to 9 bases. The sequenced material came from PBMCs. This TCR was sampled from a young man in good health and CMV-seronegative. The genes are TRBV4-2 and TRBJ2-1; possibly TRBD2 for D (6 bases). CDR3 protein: CASSQEPGSSYNEQFF. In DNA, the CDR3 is TGTGCCAGCAGCCAAGAACCCGGGAGCTCCTACAATGAGCAGTTCTTC.